One and the same sample provided the 17 T cell receptor beta chains below, sequenced in a study of cytomegalovirus exposure and HLA in healthy donors. Researchers ran the PCR with 60 Vbeta and 13 Jbeta primers. Profiled with immunoSEQ multiplex PCR; TCRdb holds only in-frame clones, not every one. Of about 170,000 clones listed, around 77% are singletons. The material sequenced was PBMCs. The receptors here all came from a woman aged 30 to 39 in good health and CMV-seropositive.

This chain links TRBV5-1 with TRBJ2-1; TRBD1 agrees at 7 bases. The CDR3 length is 14 residues. Looked up from germline, CDR1 is SGHRS and CDR2 is YFSETQ. Trimming cost V 0 bases and J 4 bases; bases outside gene matches: 1. CDR3 nucleotide sequence: TGCGCCAGCAGCTTGGGGGACAGATACAATGAGCAGTTCTTC. Translating gives CASSLGDRYNEQFF.

The J gene is TRBJ2-5, the V gene TRBV7-2, with D perhaps TRBD2 (6 bases). Germline values: CDR1 SGHTA, CDR2 FQGNSA. This CDR3 spans 15 amino acids. V gave up 6 bases and J gave up 0 bases, with 14 bases separating them. The CDR3 region has the DNA TGTGCCAGCAGTCGGGACTCCAGGAACCAAGAGACCCAGTACTTC. Protein sequence: CASSRDSRNQETQYF.

This clone was detected a few times. The chain couples TRBV11-2 to TRBJ2-3; perhaps TRBD1 as D (6 bases). Germline loops: CDR1 SGHAT, CDR2 FQNNGV. Between the trimmed V and J ends, which lost 5 bases and 5 bases, there was a span of 14 bases. This CDR3 is 14 amino acids long. The CDR3 DNA is TGTGCCAGCAGCATGGTTGGGGGCAGAGATACGCAGTATTTT. Translated: CASSMVGGRDTQYF.

The rearrangement joins TRBV4-1 to TRBJ1-4; D uncertain. CDR1 MGHRA and CDR2 YSYEKL come from the germline V gene. There are 15 residues in the CDR3. Trimming removed 0 bases from V and 6 bases from J, with 11 bases in between. In nucleotides, the CDR3 is TGCGCCAGCAGCCAAGATCCCGGGAGGGATGAAAAACTGTTTTTT. It codes for CASSQDPGRDEKLFF.

The gene calls are TRBV7-9 and TRBJ2-1; 8 bases match TRBD2. J gave up 4 bases and V 5 bases, and 7 bases lay outside the gene matches. The CDR3 is made up of 15 amino acids. Germline V gene lookup returns CDR1 SEHNR and CDR2 FQNEAQ (reference sequence). CDR3 DNA: TGTGCCAGCAGCGCGAGCGGGGGCCAGTACAATGAGCAGTTCTTC. This gives the protein CASSASGGQYNEQFF.

This clone was found a few times. The V gene is TRBV6-5, the J gene TRBJ1-2, with D tentatively TRBD1 (6 bases). The length of the CDR3 is 15 residues. Germline loops: CDR1 MNHEY, CDR2 SVGAGI. Trimming shortened V by 2 bases and J by 8 bases, and 18 bases separated the two germline ends. Written as DNA, the CDR3 is TGTGCCAGCAGTTACGGAGCAGGGGCGTCTGAAGGCTACACCTTC. This translates into CASSYGAGASEGYTF.

With regard to this clone: Germline and junction disagree at one end, which may indicate a read error. The chain combines TRBV29-1 with TRBJ1-4, with 8 bases lining up with TRBD1. The V gene's germline CDR1 is SQVTM and CDR2 ANQGSEA. The CDR3 contains 13 residues. The CDR3, as DNA: TGCAGCGTGGAAGGACAGGGCGACGCAAAACTGTTTTTT. Protein product: CSVEGQGDAKLFF.

This clone showed up just a few times. The chain has TRBV10-3 and TRBJ2-7; D not resolved. Trimming cost V 10 bases and J 0 bases, with 16 bases left between them. Germline CDR1 and CDR2: ENHRY and SYGVKD. The CDR3 totals 14 residues. As DNA, the CDR3 is TGTGCCACCCGCAGCGCAATGAGCTCCTACGAGCAGTACTTC. Its protein product is CATRSAMSSYEQYF.

This sequence joins TRBV15 and TRBJ1-2; D remains ambiguous. This CDR3 region has 16 residues. Germline assignment: CDR1 LNHNV and CDR2 YYDKDF (reference sequence). The V end lost 0 bases, the J end lost 6 bases, and 17 bases lay between the germline ends. The CDR3: CATSRDSAGLLDGYTF. CDR3 nucleotides: TGTGCCACCAGCAGAGATTCGGCGGGGTTACTCGATGGCTACACCTTC. Full variable domain (outside the CDR3, taken from reference TRBV15 and TRBJ1-2): DAMVIQNPRYQVTQFGKPVTLSCSQTLNHNVMYWYQQKSSQAPKLLFHYYDKDFNNEADTPDNFQSRRPNTSFCFLDIRSPGLGDTAMYLCATSRDSAGLLDGYTFGSGTRLTVV.

The V call is TRBV19, the J call TRBJ2-2, with TRBD1 matching over 9 bases. Trimming cost V 8 bases and J 5 bases; bases outside gene matches: 9. Germline CDR1 is LNHDA and CDR2 is SQIVND (reference sequence). The CDR3 is 15 amino acids. The DNA of the CDR3 is TGTGCCAGTGAAACGGGACAGGGTGGAACCGGGGAGCTGTTTTTT. Translation: CASETGQGGTGELFF.

The V call is TRBV5-4, the J call TRBJ1-1; D perhaps matches TRBD1 (5 bases). The CDR3 covers 14 residues. Germline V gives CDR1 SGHNT, CDR2 YYREEE (reference sequence). V was shortened by 4 bases and J by 2 bases, with 12 bases between the two germline ends. CDR3 amino acids: CASSAYDSNTEAFF. CDR3 DNA: TGTGCCAGCAGCGCTTATGACAGTAACACTGAAGCTTTCTTT.

The rearrangement links TRBV6-6 to TRBJ2-7; 10 nucleotides agree with TRBD1. The CDR3 is 16 amino acids. V gave up 5 bases and J gave up 3 bases; unmatched junction bases: 10. Germline V CDR1 and CDR2: MNHNY, SVGAGI (reference sequence). CDR3 in amino acids: CASSPMGQGNLYEQYF. CDR3 nucleotide sequence: TGTGCCAGCAGTCCCATGGGACAGGGGAATCTCTACGAGCAGTACTTC.

The chain has TRBV6-5 and TRBJ2-7, with D maybe TRBD1 (6 bases). The CDR3 has 13 amino acids. Per the germline V gene, CDR1 is MNHEY and CDR2 is SVGAGI. V dropped 5 bases and J dropped 6 bases, with 14 bases sitting between them. The CDR3, as DNA: TGTGCCAGCAGTCAGGGGACCCCAGGCGAGCAGTACTTC. This encodes CASSQGTPGEQYF.

This sequence joins TRBV28 and TRBJ1-5; D remains unclear. V gave up 6 bases and J gave up 1 base, with 10 bases separating them. This CDR3 comprises 14 residues. Per the germline V gene, CDR1 is MDHEN and CDR2 is SYDVKM. For the CDR3, the DNA is TGTGCCAGCAGGTTACTAATGAGCAATCAGCCCCAGCATTTT. As protein: CASRLLMSNQPQHF.

The rearrangement joins TRBV27 to TRBJ2-1; 10 bases map to TRBD2. CDR3 length equals 16 residues. J gave up 8 bases and V 1 base, and 8 bases lay outside the gene matches. In germline, CDR1 is MNHEY, CDR2 SMNVEV (reference sequence). The DNA for the CDR3 is TGTGCCAGCAGTTTATTACGTAGCGGGGGGTCGGATGAGCAGTTCTTC. It is translated as CASSLLRSGGSDEQFF.

V and J are TRBV4-1 and TRBJ1-1; 10 nucleotides agree with TRBD1. Looked up from germline, CDR1 is MGHRA and CDR2 is YSYEKL. With 1 base clipped from V and 4 bases from J, the junction kept 6 bases outside the gene matches. The CDR3 length is 16 residues. CDR3 DNA: TGCGCCAGCAGCCAAGTCCCTGGGACAGGGGCCACTGAAGCTTTCTTT. Its translation: CASSQVPGTGATEAFF.

The J gene is TRBJ1-6, the V gene TRBV2, with D uncertain. CDR1 is SNHLY and CDR2 is FYNNEI in the germline V gene. Between the trimmed V and J ends, which lost 6 bases and 10 bases, there was a span of 22 bases. This CDR3 has 16 residues. This chain's CDR3 is CASRKDLNPLRSPLHF. CDR3 bases: TGTGCCAGCAGGAAGGACTTAAACCCACTCAGATCACCCCTCCACTTT. The full variable domain, in which reference TRBV2 and TRBJ1-6 provide the parts outside the CDR3, is EPEVTQTPSHQVTQMGQEVILRCVPISNHLYFYWYRQILGQKVEFLVSFYNNEISEKSEIFDDQFSVERPDGSNFTLKIRSTKLEDSAMYFCASRKDLNPLRSPLHFGNGTRLTVT.